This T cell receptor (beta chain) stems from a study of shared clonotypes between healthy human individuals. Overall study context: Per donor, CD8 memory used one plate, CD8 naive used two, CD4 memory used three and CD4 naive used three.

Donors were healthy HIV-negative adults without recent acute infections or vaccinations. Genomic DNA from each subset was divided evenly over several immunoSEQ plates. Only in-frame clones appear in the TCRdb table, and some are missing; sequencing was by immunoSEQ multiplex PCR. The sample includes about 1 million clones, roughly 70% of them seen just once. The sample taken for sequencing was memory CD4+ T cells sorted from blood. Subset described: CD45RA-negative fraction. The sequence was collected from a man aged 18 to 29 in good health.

In nucleotides, the CDR3 is TGCGCCAGCAGCCCGGGGCGGGACGCCAAAAACATTCAGTACTTC. The encoded protein is CASSPGRDAKNIQYF. This rearrangement joins TRBV4-3 to TRBJ2-4, with a possible D match to TRBD2 (6 bases). Trimming cost V 4 bases and J 1 base, with 11 bases left between them. CDR1 is LGHNA and CDR2 is YSLEER in the germline V gene. The CDR3 consists of 15 residues.